This TCR beta chain was captured by sequencing in a study of CD8 T cells in ankylosing spondylitis. Broader study findings: Relatively rare in peripheral blood, disease-linked clones were also CD8+. Reportedly, disease-linked clones are significantly enriched in ankylosing spondylitis patients' matched synovial fluid.

V was trimmed by 3 bases and J by 1 base, leaving 14 bases between them. CDR1 SGHKS and CDR2 YYEKEE come from the germline V gene (reference sequence). The CDR3 is 16 residues long. This clonotype came up many times. Its antigen is undetermined. TCR beta libraries were made by quantitative 5'-RACE with molecular barcodes. TCRdb processed the 5' RACE reads anew with MiXCR; each CDR3 protein has one entry. Of 85,000 to 100,000 distinct CDR3 sequences listed, 8.8% are singletons. V is TRBV5-5 and J is TRBJ2-1, with TRBD1 as a possible D gene (8 bases). The sequence derives from a male donor with ankylosing spondylitis or in good health (not recorded which). Sequencing input: blood, either unsorted or a sorted T cell fraction (not recorded which). CDR3 sequence reads: CASSWGGQVSYNEQFF. The CDR3 nucleotides are TGTGCCAGCAGCTGGGGGGGACAGGTTTCCTACAATGAGCAGTTCTTC.